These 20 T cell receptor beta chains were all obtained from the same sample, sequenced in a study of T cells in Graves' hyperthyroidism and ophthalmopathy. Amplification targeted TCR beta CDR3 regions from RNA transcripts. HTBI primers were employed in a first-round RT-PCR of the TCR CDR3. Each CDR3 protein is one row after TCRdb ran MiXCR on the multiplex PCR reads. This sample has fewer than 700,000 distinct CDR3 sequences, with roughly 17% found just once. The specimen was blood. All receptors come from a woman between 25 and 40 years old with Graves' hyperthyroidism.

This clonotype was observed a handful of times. The DNA of the CDR3 is TGTGCCAGCAGCCTACAGGGATCTTCGGGGGAGACCCAGTACTTC. Translated, it gives CASSLQGSSGETQYF. V is TRBV7-9 and J is TRBJ2-5; D might be TRBD1 (6 bases). The CDR3 is made up of 15 amino acids. V shed 5 bases and J shed 5 bases, with 18 bases lying between them. Germline assignment: CDR1 SEHNR and CDR2 FQNEAQ (reference sequence).

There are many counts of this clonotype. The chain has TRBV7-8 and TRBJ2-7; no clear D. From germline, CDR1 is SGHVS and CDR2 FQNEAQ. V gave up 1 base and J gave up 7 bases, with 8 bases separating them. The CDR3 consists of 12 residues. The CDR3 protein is CASSLDVGEQYF. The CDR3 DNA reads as TGTGCCAGCAGCTTAGACGTAGGGGAGCAGTACTTC.

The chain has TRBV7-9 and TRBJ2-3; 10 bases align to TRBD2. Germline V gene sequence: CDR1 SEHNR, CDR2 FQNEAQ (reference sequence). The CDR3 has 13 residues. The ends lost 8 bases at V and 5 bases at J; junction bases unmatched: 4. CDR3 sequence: CASLAGGIDTQYF. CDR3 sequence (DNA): TGTGCCAGCTTAGCGGGAGGAATAGATACGCAGTATTTT.

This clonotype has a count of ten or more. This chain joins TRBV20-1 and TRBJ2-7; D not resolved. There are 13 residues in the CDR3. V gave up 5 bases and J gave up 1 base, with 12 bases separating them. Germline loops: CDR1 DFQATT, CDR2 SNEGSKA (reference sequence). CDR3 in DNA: TGCAGTGCTCCCTGGCCAGGATCCTACGAGCAGTACTTC. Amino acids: CSAPWPGSYEQYF.

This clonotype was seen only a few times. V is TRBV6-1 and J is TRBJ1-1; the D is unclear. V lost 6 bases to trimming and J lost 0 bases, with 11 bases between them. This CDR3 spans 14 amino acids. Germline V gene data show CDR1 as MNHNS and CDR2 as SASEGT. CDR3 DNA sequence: TGTGCCAGCAGAAAGAGCGGTATGAACACTGAAGCTTTCTTT. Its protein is CASRKSGMNTEAFF.

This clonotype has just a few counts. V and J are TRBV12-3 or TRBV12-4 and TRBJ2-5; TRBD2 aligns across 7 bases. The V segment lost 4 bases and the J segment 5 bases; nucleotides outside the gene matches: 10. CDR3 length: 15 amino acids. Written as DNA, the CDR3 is TGTGCCAGCAGTTGGCGGACTAGTCTGCGGGAGACCCAGTACTTC. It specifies CASSWRTSLRETQYF.

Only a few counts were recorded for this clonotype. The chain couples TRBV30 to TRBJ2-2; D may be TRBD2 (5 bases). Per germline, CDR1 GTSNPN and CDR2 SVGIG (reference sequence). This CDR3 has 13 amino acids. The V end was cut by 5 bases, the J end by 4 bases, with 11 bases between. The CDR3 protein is CAWLVASTGELFF. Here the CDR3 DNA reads TGTGCCTGGCTCGTAGCGTCCACCGGGGAGCTGTTTTTT.

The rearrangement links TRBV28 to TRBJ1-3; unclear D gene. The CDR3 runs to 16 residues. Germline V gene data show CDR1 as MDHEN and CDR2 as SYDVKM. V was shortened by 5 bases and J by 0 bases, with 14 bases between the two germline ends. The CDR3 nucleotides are TGTGCCAGCAGTCTTGCCGGATTAAGCTCTGGAAACACCATATATTTT. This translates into CASSLAGLSSGNTIYF.

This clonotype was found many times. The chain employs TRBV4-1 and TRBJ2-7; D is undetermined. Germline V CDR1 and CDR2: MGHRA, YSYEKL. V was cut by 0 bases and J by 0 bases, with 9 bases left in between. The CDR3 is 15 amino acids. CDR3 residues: CASSQESQGSYEQYF. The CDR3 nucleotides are TGCGCCAGCAGCCAAGAGAGCCAAGGCTCCTACGAGCAGTACTTC.

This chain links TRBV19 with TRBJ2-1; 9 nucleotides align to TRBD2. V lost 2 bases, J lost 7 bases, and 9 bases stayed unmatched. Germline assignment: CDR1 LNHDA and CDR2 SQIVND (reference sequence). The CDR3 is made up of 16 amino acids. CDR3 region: CASSIMAGGGGNEQFF. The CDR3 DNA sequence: TGTGCCAGTAGTATAATGGCGGGAGGGGGAGGGAATGAGCAGTTCTTC. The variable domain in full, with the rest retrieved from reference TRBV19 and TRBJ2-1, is DGGITQSPKYLFRKEGQNVTLSCEQNLNHDAMYWYRQDPGQGLRLIYYSQIVNDFQKGDIAEGYSVSREKKESFPLTVTSAQKNPTAFYLCASSIMAGGGGNEQFFGPGTRLTVL.

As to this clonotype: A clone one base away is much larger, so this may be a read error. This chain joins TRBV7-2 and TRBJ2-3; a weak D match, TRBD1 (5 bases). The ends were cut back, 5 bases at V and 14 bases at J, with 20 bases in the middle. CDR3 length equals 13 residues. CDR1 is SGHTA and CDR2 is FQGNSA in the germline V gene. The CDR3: CASSRSQGWVGYF. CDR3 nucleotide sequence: TGTGCCAGCAGCAGAAGTCAGGGATGGGTTGGGTATTTT.

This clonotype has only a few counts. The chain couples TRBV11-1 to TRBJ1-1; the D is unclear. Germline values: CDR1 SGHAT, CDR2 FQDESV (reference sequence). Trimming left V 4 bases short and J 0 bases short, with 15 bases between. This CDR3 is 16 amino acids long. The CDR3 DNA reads TGTGCCAGCAGCTCACAAAGGACGGCTCTGAACACTGAAGCTTTCTTT. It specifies CASSSQRTALNTEAFF.

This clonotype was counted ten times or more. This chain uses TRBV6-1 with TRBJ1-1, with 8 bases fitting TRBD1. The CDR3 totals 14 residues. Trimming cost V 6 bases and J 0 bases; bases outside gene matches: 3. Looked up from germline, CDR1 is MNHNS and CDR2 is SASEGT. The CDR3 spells CASRRQGMNTEAFF. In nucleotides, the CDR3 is TGTGCCAGCAGGCGACAGGGGATGAACACTGAAGCTTTCTTT.

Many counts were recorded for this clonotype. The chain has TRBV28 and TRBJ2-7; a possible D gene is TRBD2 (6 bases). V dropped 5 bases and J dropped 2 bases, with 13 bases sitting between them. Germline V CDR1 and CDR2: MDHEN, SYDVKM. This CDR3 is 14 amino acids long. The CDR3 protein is CASSIRDLTYEQYF. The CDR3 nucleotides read TGTGCCAGCAGTATCCGGGACTTAACCTACGAGCAGTACTTC.

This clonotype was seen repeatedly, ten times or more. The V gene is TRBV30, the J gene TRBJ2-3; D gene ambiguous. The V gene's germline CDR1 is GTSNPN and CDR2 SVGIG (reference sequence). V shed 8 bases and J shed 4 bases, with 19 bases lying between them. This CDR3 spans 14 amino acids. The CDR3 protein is CARKDVNSADTQYF. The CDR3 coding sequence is TGTGCCCGGAAAGACGTCAATTCCGCAGATACGCAGTATTTT.

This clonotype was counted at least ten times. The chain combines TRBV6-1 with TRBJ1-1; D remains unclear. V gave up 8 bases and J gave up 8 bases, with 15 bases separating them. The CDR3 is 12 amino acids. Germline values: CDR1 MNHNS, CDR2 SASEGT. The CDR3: CASGIRGTEAFF. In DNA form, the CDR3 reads TGTGCCAGCGGCATTCGGGGAACCGAAGCTTTCTTT.

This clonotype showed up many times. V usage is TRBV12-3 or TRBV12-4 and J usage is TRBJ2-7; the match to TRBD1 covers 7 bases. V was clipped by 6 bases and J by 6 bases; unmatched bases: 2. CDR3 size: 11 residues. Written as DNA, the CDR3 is TGTGCCAGCAGCACAGGGGTCGAGCAGTACTTC. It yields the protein CASSTGVEQYF.

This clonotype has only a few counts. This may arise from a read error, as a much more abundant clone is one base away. CDR3 protein: CAWSVTGGLADTQYF. CDR3 in DNA: TGTGCCTGGAGTGTGACAGGGGGCTTGGCAGATACGCAGTATTTT. V and J are TRBV30 and TRBJ2-3; 10 nucleotides line up with TRBD1. There are 15 residues in the CDR3. With 0 bases clipped from V and 4 bases from J, the junction kept 4 bases outside the gene matches. CDR1 is GTSNPN and CDR2 is SVGIG in the germline V gene (reference sequence).

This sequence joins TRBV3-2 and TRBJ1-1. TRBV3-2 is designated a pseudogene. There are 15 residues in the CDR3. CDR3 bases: TGTGCCAGCAGCCAAAAGGGAGACCTGAACACTGAAGCTTTCTTT. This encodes CASSQKGDLNTEAFF.

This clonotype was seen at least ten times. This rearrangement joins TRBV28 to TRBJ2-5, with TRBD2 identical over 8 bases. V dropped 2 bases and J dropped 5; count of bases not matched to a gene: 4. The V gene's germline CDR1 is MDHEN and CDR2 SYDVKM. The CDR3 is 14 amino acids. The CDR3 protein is CASSLAGGLETQYF. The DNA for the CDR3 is TGTGCCAGCAGTTTAGCGGGAGGACTCGAGACCCAGTACTTC. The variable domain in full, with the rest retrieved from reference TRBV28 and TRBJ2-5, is DVKVTQSSRYLVKRTGEKVFLECVQDMDHENMFWYRQDPGLGLRLIYFSYDVKMKEKGDIPEGYSVSREKKERFSLILESASTNQTSMYLCASSLAGGLETQYFGPGTRLLVL.